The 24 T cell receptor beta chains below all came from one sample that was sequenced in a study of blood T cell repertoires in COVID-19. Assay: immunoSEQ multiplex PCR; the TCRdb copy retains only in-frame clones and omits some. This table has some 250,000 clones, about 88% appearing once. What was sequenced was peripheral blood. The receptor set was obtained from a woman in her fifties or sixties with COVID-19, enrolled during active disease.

CDR3 sequence: CASSSGTGVSNQPQHF. Here the CDR3 DNA reads TGTGCCAGCAGCTCCGGGACAGGAGTTAGCAATCAGCCCCAGCATTTT. The rearrangement links TRBV7-9 to TRBJ1-5, with 8 nucleotides matching TRBD1. CDR3 size: 16 residues. Germline loops: CDR1 SEHNR, CDR2 FQNEAQ (reference sequence). V dropped 4 bases and J dropped 0; count of bases not matched to a gene: 5.

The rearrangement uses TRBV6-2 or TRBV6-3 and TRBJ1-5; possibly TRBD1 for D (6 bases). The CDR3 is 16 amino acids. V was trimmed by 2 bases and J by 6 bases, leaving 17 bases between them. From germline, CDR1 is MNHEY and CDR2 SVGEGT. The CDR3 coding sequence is TGTGCCAGCAGTTACCTCACTGGCAGGGGCCGTCAGCCCCAGCATTTT. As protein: CASSYLTGRGRQPQHF.

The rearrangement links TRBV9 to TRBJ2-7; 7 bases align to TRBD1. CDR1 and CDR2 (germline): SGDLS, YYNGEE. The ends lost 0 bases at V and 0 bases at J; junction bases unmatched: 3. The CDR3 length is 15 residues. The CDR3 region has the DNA TGTGCCAGCAGCGTAGGTGCAGGGGGCTCCTACGAGCAGTACTTC. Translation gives CASSVGAGGSYEQYF. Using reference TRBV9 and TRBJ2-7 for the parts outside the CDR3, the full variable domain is DSGVTQTPKHLITATGQRVTLRCSPRSGDLSVYWYQQSLDQGLQFLIQYYNGEERAKGNILERFSAQQFPDLHSELNLSSLELGDSALYFCASSVGAGGSYEQYFGPGTRLTVT.

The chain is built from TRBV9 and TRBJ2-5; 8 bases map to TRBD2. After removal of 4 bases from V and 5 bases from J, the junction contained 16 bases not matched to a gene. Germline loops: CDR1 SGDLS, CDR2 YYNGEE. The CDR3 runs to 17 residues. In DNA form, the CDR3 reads TGTGCCAGCAGCCCTCCCCCCGCGGGAGGATTCGTTGAGACCCAGTACTTC. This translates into CASSPPPAGGFVETQYF. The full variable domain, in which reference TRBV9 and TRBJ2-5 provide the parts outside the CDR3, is DSGVTQTPKHLITATGQRVTLRCSPRSGDLSVYWYQQSLDQGLQFLIQYYNGEERAKGNILERFSAQQFPDLHSELNLSSLELGDSALYFCASSPPPAGGFVETQYFGPGTRLLVL.

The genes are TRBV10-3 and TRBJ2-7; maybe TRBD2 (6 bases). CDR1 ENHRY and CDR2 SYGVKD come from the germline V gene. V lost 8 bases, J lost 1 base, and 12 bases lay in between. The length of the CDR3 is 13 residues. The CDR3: CAIRDSNSYEQYF. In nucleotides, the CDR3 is TGTGCCATCCGGGACTCGAATTCCTACGAGCAGTACTTC.

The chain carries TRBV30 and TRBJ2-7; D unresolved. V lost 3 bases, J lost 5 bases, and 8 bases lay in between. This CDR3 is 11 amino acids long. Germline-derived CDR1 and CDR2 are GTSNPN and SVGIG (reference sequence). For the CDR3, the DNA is TGTGCCTGGAGCGTACAAAACGAGCAGTACTTC. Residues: CAWSVQNEQYF.

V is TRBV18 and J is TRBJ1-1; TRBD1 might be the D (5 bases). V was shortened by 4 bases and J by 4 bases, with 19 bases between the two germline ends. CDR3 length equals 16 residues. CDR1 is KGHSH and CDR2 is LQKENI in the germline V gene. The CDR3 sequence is CASSRGGAGASTEAFF. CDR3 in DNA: TGTGCCAGCTCACGGGGGGGTGCCGGCGCGAGCACTGAAGCTTTCTTT. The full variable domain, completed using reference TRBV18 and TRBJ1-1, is NAGVMQNPRHLVRRRGQEARLRCSPMKGHSHVYWYRQLPEEGLKFMVYLQKENIIDESGMPKERFSAEFPKEGPSILRIQQVVRGDSAAYFCASSRGGAGASTEAFFGQGTRLTVV.

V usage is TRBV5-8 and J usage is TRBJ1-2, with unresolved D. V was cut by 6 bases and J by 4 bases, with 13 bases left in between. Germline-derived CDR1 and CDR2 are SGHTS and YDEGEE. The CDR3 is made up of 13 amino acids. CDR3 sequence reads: CASNLERGYGYTF. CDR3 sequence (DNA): TGTGCCAGCAACCTCGAACGGGGCTATGGCTACACCTTC.

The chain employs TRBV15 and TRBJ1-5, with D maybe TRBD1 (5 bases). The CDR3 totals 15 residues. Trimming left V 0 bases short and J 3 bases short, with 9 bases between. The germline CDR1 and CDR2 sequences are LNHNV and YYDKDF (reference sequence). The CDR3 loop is CATSRDRTPNQPQHF. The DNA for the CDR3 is TGTGCCACCAGCAGAGATCGGACACCCAATCAGCCCCAGCATTTT. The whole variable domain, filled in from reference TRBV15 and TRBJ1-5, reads DAMVIQNPRYQVTQFGKPVTLSCSQTLNHNVMYWYQQKSSQAPKLLFHYYDKDFNNEADTPDNFQSRRPNTSFCFLDIRSPGLGDTAMYLCATSRDRTPNQPQHFGDGTRLSIL.

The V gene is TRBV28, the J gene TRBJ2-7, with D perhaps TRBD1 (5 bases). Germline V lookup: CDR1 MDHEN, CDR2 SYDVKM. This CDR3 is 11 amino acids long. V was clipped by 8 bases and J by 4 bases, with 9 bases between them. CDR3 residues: CASRNRYEQYF. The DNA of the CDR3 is TGTGCCAGCCGTAACAGGTACGAGCAGTACTTC.

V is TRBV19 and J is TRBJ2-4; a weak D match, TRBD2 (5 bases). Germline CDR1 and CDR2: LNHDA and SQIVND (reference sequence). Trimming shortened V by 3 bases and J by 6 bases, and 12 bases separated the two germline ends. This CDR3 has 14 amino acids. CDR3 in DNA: TGTGCCAGTAGTATCGGCGGGTCCGCAAACATTCAGTACTTC. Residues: CASSIGGSANIQYF.

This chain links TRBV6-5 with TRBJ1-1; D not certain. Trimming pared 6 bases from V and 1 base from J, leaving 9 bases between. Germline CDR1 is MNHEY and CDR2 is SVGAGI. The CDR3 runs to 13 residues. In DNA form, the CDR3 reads TGTGCCAGCAGCGCGGCCGAGAACACTGAAGCTTTCTTT. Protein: CASSAAENTEAFF.

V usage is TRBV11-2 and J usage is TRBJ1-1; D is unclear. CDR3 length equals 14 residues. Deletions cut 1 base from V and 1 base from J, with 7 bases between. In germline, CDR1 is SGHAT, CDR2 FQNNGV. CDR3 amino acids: CASSLGPGNTEAFF. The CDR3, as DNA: TGTGCCAGCAGCTTAGGGCCAGGGAACACTGAAGCTTTCTTT.

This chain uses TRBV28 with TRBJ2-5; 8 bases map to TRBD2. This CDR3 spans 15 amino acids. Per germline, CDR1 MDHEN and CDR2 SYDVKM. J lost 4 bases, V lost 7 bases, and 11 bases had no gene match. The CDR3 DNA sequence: TGTGCCAGCACCAACAGCGGGAGTAGGCTAGAGACCCAGTACTTC. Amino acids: CASTNSGSRLETQYF.

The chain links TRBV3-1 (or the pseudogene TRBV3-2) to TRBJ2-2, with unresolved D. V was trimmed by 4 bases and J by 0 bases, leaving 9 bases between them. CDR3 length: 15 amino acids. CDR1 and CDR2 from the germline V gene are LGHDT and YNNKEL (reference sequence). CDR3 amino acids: CASSRRLANTGELFF. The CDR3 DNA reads TGTGCCAGCAGCCGAAGGCTAGCGAACACCGGGGAGCTGTTTTTT.

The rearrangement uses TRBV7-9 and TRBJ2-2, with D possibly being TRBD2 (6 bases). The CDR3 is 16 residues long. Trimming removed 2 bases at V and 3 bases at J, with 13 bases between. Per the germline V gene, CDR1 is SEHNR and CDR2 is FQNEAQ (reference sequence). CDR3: CASSLQGGSDTGELFF. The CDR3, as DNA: TGTGCCAGCAGCTTACAGGGAGGTTCCGACACCGGGGAGCTGTTTTTT.

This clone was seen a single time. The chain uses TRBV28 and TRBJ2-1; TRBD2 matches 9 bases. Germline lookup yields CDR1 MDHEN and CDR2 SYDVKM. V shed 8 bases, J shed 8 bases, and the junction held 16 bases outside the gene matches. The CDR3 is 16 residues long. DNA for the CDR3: TGTGCCAGCCTTAGCGGGAGAAGAAGTCTGGTCGATGAGCAGTTCTTC. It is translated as CASLSGRRSLVDEQFF.

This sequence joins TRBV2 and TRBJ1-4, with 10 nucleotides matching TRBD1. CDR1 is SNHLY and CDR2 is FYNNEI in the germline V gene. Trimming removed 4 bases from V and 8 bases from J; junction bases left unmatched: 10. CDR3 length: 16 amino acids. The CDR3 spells CASSARDRGPGEKLFF. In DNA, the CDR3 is TGTGCCAGCAGTGCCAGAGACAGGGGGCCTGGCGAAAAACTGTTTTTT.

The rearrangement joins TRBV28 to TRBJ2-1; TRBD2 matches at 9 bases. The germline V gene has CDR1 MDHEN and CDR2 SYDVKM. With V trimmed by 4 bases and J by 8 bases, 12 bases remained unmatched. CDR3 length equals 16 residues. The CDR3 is CASSSALAGLRHEQFF. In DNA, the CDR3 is TGTGCCAGCAGTTCCGCTCTAGCGGGATTAAGGCATGAGCAGTTCTTC.

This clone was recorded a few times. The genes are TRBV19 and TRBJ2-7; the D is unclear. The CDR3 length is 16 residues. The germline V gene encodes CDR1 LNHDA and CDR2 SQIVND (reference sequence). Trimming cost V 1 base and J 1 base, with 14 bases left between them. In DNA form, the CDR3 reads TGTGCCAGTAGTATAGTCGGCGCTTGGGCATCCTACGAGCAGTACTTC. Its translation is CASSIVGAWASYEQYF.

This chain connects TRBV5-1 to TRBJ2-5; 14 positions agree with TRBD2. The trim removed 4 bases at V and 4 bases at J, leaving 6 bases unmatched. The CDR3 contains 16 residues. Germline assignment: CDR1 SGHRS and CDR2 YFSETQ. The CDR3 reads CASSQTSGRAAETQYF. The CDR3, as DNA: TGCGCCAGCAGCCAGACTAGCGGGAGGGCCGCAGAGACCCAGTACTTC.

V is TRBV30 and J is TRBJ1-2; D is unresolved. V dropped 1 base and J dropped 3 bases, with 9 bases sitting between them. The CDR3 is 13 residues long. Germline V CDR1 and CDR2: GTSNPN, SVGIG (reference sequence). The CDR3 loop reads CAWSESRDYGYTF. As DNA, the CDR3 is TGTGCCTGGAGTGAGTCAAGAGACTATGGCTACACCTTC. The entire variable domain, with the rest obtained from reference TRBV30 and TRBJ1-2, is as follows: SQTIHQWPATLVQPVGSPLSLECTVEGTSNPNLYWYRQAAGRGLQLLFYSVGIGQISSEVPQNLSASRPQDRQFILSSKKLLLSDSGFYLCAWSESRDYGYTFGSGTRLTVV.

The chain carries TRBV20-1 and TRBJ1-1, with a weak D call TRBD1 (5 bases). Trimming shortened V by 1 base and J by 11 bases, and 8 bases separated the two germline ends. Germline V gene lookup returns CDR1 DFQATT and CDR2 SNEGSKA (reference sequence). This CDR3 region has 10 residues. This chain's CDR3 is CSARGGEAFF. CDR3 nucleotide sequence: TGCAGTGCTAGAGGGGGGGAGGCTTTCTTT.

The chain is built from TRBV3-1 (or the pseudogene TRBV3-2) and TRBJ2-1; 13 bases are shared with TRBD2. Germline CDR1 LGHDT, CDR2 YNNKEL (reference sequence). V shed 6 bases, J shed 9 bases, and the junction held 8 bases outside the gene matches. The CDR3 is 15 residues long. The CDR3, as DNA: TGTGCCAGCAGGTTGGGACTAGCGGGATTGGGTGAGCAGTTCTTC. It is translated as CASRLGLAGLGEQFF.